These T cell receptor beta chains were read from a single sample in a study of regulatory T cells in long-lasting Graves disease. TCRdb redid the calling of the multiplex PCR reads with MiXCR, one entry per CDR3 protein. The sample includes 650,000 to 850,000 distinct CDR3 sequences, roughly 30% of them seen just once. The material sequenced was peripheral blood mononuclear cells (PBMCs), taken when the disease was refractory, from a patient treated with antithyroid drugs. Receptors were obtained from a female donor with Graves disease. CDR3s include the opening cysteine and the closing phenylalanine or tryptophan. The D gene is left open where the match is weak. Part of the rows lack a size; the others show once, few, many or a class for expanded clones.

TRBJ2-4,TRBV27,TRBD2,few,TGTGCCAGCAGTTTAGGTGCCCCGCGGGGGACCAAAAACATTCAGTACTTC,CASSLGAPRGTKNIQYF
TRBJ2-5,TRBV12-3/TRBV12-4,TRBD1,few,TGTGCCAGCAGCCCCAGGGTGGACAGGGTTGGGACCCAGTACTTC,CASSPRVDRVGTQYF
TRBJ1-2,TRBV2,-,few,TGTGCCAGCAGACCGGGACTGACGAACTATGGCTACACCTTC,CASRPGLTNYGYTF
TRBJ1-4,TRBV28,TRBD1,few,TGTGCCAGCAGGTCGGACAGGTCTTCCGCTAATGAAAAACTGTTTTTT,CASRSDRSSANEKLFF
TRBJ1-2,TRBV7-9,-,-,TGTGCCAGCAGCCCCGTCGGGGCTAACTATGGCTACACCTTC,CASSPVGANYGYTF
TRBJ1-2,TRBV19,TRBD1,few,TGTGCCAGTAGTATAGCCCCGGGACAGGGTCTCTATGGCTACACCTTC,CASSIAPGQGLYGYTF
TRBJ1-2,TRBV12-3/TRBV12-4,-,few,TGTGCCAGCAAAAGGGGGGCCGACTATGGCTACACCTTC,CASKRGADYGYTF
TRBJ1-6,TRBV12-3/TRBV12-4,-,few,TGTGCCAGCAGTGATAATTCACCCCTCCACTTT,CASSDNSPLHF
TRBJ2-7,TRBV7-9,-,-,TGTGCCAGCAGCTTAACAGAAGGCCGCTACGAGCAGTACTTC,CASSLTEGRYEQYF
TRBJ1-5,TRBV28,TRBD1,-,TGTGCCAGCAGTGATTCCCGGGACAGGGTACGCAATCAGCCCCAGCATTTT,CASSDSRDRVRNQPQHF
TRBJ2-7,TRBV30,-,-,TGTGCCTGGAGTTATACTAAGCGGGCCGAGCAGTACTTC,CAWSYTKRAEQYF
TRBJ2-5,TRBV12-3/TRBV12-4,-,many,TGTGCCAGCAGTGCCTGGGAGTTACAAGAGACCCAGTACTTC,CASSAWELQETQYF
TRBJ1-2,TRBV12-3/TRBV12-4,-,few,TGTGCCAGCAGTTTAGTTCAGGGGTTGCATGGCTACACCTTC,CASSLVQGLHGYTF
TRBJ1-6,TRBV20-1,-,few,TGCAGTGCTAGGGGCGTGAGCTCCTATAATTCACCCCTCCACTTT,CSARGVSSYNSPLHF
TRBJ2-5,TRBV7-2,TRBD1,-,TGTGCCAGCAGCTTGAGACAGGGAAGGCAGTACTTC,CASSLRQGRQYF
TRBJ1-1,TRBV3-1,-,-,TGTGCCAGCAGCCAGAGCACGGGGCCTAACACTGAAGCTTTCTTT,CASSQSTGPNTEAFF
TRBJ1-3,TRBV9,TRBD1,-,TGTGCCAGCAGCGCCAGACAGGGCTCTGGAAACACCATATATTTT,CASSARQGSGNTIYF
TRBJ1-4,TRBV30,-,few,TGTGCCGGAGATCGACAGGCCCTTAATGAAAAACTGTTTTTT,CAGDRQALNEKLFF
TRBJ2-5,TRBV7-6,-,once,TGTGCCAGCAGCTTAGGACTAACCGGGGCCCAAGAGACCCAGTACTTC,CASSLGLTGAQETQYF
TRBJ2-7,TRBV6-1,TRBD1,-,TGTGCCAGCAGTGAGGGGTGGACAGGGTATTACGAGCAGTACTTC,CASSEGWTGYYEQYF
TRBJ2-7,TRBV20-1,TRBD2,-,TGCAGTGCTACCGGGACTAGCCCCAACTACGAGCAGTACTTC,CSATGTSPNYEQYF
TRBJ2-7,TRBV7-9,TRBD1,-,TGTGCCAGCAGCCCCATCGACAGGGGCTACGAGCAGTACTTC,CASSPIDRGYEQYF
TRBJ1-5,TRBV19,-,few,TGTGCCAGTAGTCTACTCGGCCGAGGAGGCTGGGGCAATCAGCCCCAGCATTTT,CASSLLGRGGWGNQPQHF
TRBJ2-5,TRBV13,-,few,TGTGCCAGCAGCTCCTTTGTGAGGGACCAAGAGACCCAGTACTTC,CASSSFVRDQETQYF
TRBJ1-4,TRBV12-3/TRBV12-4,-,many,TGTGCCAGCAGTTTAGGCGGAGGGACTTTTGAAAAACTGTTTTTT,CASSLGGGTFEKLFF
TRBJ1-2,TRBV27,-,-,TGTGCCAGCAGTCCAACTACAGGGATTGGTGGCTACACCTTC,CASSPTTGIGGYTF
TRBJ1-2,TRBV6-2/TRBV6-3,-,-,TGTGCCAGCAGTTACCCTGTAGACTATGGCTACACCTTC,CASSYPVDYGYTF
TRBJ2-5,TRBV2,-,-,TGTGCCAGCAACTCCTTGACTGGACTACAGACCCAGTACTTC,CASNSLTGLQTQYF